The following is a T cell receptor beta chain sequence with its context. These data belong to a study of blood T cell repertoires in COVID-19. The overall study: The samples span acute and convalescent COVID-19 from the United States, Italy and Spain. From T cells, B-cell-depleted T cells, or PBMCs came the material, which was cDNA or gDNA.

In the original processing: Amplifying reference gene primers gave estimates of nucleated cell counts. Here immunoSEQ multiplex PCR was the method, and the copy in TCRdb shows in-frame clones only, minus some. V, J and clone size derive from that table, while D and trimming were established from the DNA sequence. The table records 200,000 to 300,000 clones, 88% of them present only once. The CDR3 length is 16 residues. Germline-derived CDR1 and CDR2 are SGDLS and YYNGEE. Losses at the gene ends were 0 bases for V and 8 bases for J; bases not matched to a gene: 11. This sequence was found in a human donor in a cohort sampled during active COVID-19. V gene TRBV9 combines with J gene TRBJ2-1; 7 bases line up with TRBD2. The specimen was peripheral blood. CDR3 protein: CASSVVERGGRDEQFF. In nucleotides, the CDR3 is TGTGCCAGCAGCGTAGTGGAGCGGGGAGGTCGCGATGAGCAGTTCTTC. Full variable domain (rest looked up from reference TRBV9 and TRBJ2-1): DSGVTQTPKHLITATGQRVTLRCSPRSGDLSVYWYQQSLDQGLQFLIQYYNGEERAKGNILERFSAQQFPDLHSELNLSSLELGDSALYFCASSVVERGGRDEQFFGPGTRLTVL.